The source of this TCR beta chain is a study of patients and donors after allogeneic stem cell transplantation (dated by TCRdb to the early 2020s). From its cysteine to its phenylalanine, the CDR3 spans 11 amino acids. Just CDR3 DNA is preserved here, 33 bases in frame from base 1. V is shortened by 5 bases, J by 10 bases, and the region joining them spans 6 bases. According to the germline V gene, CDR1 reads SNHLY and CDR2 reads FYNNEI. Libraries came from RT-PCR. Sequencer: NextSeq 550. Using fastp trimming at Q25 and MiXCR clonotype assembly, TCRdb reanalyzed the public sequencing data and kept in-frame beta chains. Entries are consolidated by CDR3 protein sequence, retaining the most common genes and DNA. The sample includes about 230,000 distinct CDR3 sequences, with 12% to 15% observed a single time. Clones ranked in the top ten supply around a tenth of the sample. Details on this clonotype: Its antigen is unknown. The sample holds no much larger clone one base away, and base qualities are not on file.

The chain couples TRBV2 to TRBJ1-6, with the D gene call left open. Specimen: blood, either unsorted or a sorted T cell fraction (not recorded which). This TCR derives from a human donor who was either an allogeneic HSCT recipient or a stem cell or donor lymphocyte infusion donor (not recorded which). It is not recorded whose cells these are; they may come from a transplant donor. CDR3 protein: CASSRDSPLHF. The DNA is TGTGCCAGCAGTAGAGACTCACCCCTCCACTTT.